The next 28 T cell receptor beta chains were all read from a single sample in a study of cytomegalovirus exposure and HLA in healthy donors. Vbeta (60) and Jbeta (13) primers were used in the PCR. Clones were read by immunoSEQ multiplex PCR, and TCRdb kept only the in-frame ones, dropping some. The data contain around 140,000 clones, roughly 79% of them singletons. Sequenced material: PBMCs. Receptors originate from a middle-aged woman in good health and CMV-seronegative.

The chain joins TRBV19 to TRBJ2-2, with D tentatively TRBD1 (5 bases). The germline V gene has CDR1 LNHDA and CDR2 SQIVND (reference sequence). The CDR3 contains 13 residues. The V end lost 7 bases, the J end lost 3 bases, and 9 bases lay between the germline ends. The CDR3 coding sequence is TGTGCCAGTACCAAACAGGACACCGGGGAGCTGTTTTTT. This encodes CASTKQDTGELFF.

The chain uses TRBV6-5 and TRBJ2-4; TRBD2 might be the D (5 bases). V dropped 2 bases and J dropped 5 bases, with 13 bases sitting between them. The CDR3 is 15 residues long. The V gene's germline CDR1 is MNHEY and CDR2 SVGAGI. The CDR3: CASSYRTRTQNIQYF. In DNA form, the CDR3 reads TGTGCCAGCAGTTACCGAACTAGAACCCAAAACATTCAGTACTTC.

CDR3 in amino acids: CASSSGHANTEAFF. CDR3 bases: TGTGCCAGCAGCTCGGGACATGCGAACACTGAAGCTTTCTTT. The chain uses TRBV5-6 and TRBJ1-1; a weak D match, TRBD1 (6 bases). This CDR3 region has 14 residues. The V gene lost 3 bases and the J gene lost 1 base, with 10 bases spanning the gap. The germline CDR1 and CDR2 sequences are SGHDT and YYEEEE.

The gene calls are TRBV4-3 and TRBJ2-7, with D possibly being TRBD2 (6 bases). The V gene's germline CDR1 is LGHNA and CDR2 YSLEER. This CDR3 region has 18 residues. V lost 4 bases and J 3 bases, leaving 25 bases between the germline ends. The DNA of the CDR3 is TGCGCCAGCAGCCTAGCGGCTCGGGGCGTCGATTTCTTCTACGAGCAGTACTTC. As protein: CASSLAARGVDFFYEQYF.

This chain links TRBV4-2 with TRBJ2-7, with D possibly being TRBD2 (7 bases). Trimming left V 0 bases short and J 3 bases short, with 18 bases between. CDR1 is LGHNA, CDR2 YNFKEQ, per germline. This CDR3 has 17 amino acids. Written as DNA, the CDR3 is TGTGCCAGCAGCCAAGAACTTGTAGGGGGGGTGGGCTACGAGCAGTACTTC. Protein product: CASSQELVGGVGYEQYF.

V is TRBV18 and J is TRBJ1-2; D gene uncertain. CDR1 and CDR2 from the germline V gene are KGHSH and LQKENI. The V end was cut by 2 bases, the J end by 2 bases, with 6 bases between. The CDR3 contains 13 residues. The CDR3 DNA reads as TGTGCCAGCTCACCAGAGGTAAACTATGGCTACACCTTC. It codes for CASSPEVNYGYTF.

The table lists this clone with a count of one. This rearrangement joins TRBV7-3 to TRBJ2-1, with 11 nucleotides matching TRBD2. The V gene's germline CDR1 is SGHTA and CDR2 FQGTGA. V lost 2 bases to trimming and J lost 9 bases; unmatched junction nucleotides: 9. The CDR3 sequence is 16 residues long. The CDR3 nucleotides are TGTGCCAGCAGCTTATTAGGGCTAGCGGGAGGTTTTGAGCAGTTCTTC. It is translated as CASSLLGLAGGFEQFF.

V gene TRBV4-2 combines with J gene TRBJ1-5; D call uncertain. V was trimmed by 0 bases and J by 5 bases, leaving 11 bases between them. Per the germline V gene, CDR1 is LGHNA and CDR2 is YNFKEQ. The CDR3 runs to 15 residues. The CDR3 DNA reads as TGTGCCAGCAGCCAAGATAGGAGCAGTTATCAGCCCCAGCATTTT. This sequence encodes CASSQDRSSYQPQHF.

The CDR3 DNA follows: TGTGCCACACGGGGACAGAACACCGGGGAGCTGTTTTTT. Translation: CATRGQNTGELFF. The chain has TRBV10-3 and TRBJ2-2, with D perhaps matching TRBD1 (6 bases). The CDR3 length is 13 residues. V lost 10 bases, J lost 1 base, and 10 bases lay in between. The germline V gene encodes CDR1 ENHRY and CDR2 SYGVKD.

The chain employs TRBV7-9 and TRBJ2-3; D uncertain. Between the trimmed V and J ends, which lost 1 base and 0 bases, there was a span of 8 bases. The length of the CDR3 is 15 residues. Germline V gene sequence: CDR1 SEHNR, CDR2 FQNEAQ (reference sequence). The CDR3 nucleotides read TGTGCCAGCAGCTTAGTGGCTTCTAGCACAGATACGCAGTATTTT. Its translation is CASSLVASSTDTQYF.

This chain uses TRBV11-3 with TRBJ2-3; tentative D call: TRBD1 (5 bases). V was pared by 2 bases and J by 10 bases, with 10 bases between. CDR1 and CDR2 (germline): SGHNT, YENEEA. The CDR3 contains 12 residues. The CDR3 region is CASSLSGLSQYF. DNA of the CDR3: TGTGCCAGCAGCTTATCAGGGTTATCGCAGTATTTT.

About this clone itself: The junction differs from germline at one of its ends, possibly a read error. This rearrangement joins TRBV7-2 to TRBJ1-1, with no clear D. The CDR3 sequence is 15 residues long. Germline V CDR1 and CDR2: SGHTA, FQGNSA. The CDR3 DNA reads TGTGCCAGCGGCTTAGTCTTTGGCCTCAACACTGAAGCTTTCTTT. It is translated as CASGLVFGLNTEAFF.

This chain connects TRBV28 to TRBJ1-3, with D possibly TRBD1 on 5 matching bases. The CDR3 consists of 16 residues. V lost 4 bases, J lost 0 bases, and 13 bases lay in between. Looked up from germline, CDR1 is MDHEN and CDR2 is SYDVKM. The CDR3 DNA is TGTGCCAGCAGTTCCTTTGCAGGGTTCTCTGGAAACACCATATATTTT. Protein: CASSSFAGFSGNTIYF.

The DNA for the CDR3 is TGTGCCAGCAGTCCCCTCACAGGCCATGAGGCTTTCTTT. This sequence encodes CASSPLTGHEAFF. The chain carries TRBV27 and TRBJ1-1; D possibly corresponds to TRBD1 (5 bases). The V end was cut by 5 bases, the J end by 11 bases, with 18 bases between. The CDR3 spans 13 residues. Per germline, CDR1 MNHEY and CDR2 SMNVEV (reference sequence).

The J gene is TRBJ2-2, the V gene TRBV5-6, with D maybe TRBD2 (5 bases). Germline V CDR1 and CDR2: SGHDT, YYEEEE. The CDR3 sequence is 15 residues long. V lost 2 bases to trimming and J lost 3 bases, with 11 bases between them. CDR3 coding DNA: TGTGCCAGCAGCTTCCGAGCGGAGTACACCGGGGAGCTGTTTTTT. It is translated as CASSFRAEYTGELFF.

The chain joins TRBV27 to TRBJ1-1, with a tentative D call TRBD1 (5 bases). This CDR3 region has 14 residues. V lost 0 bases to trimming and J lost 10 bases, with 15 bases between them. Germline CDR1 and CDR2: MNHEY and SMNVEV (reference sequence). This CDR3 is CASSLSGGGVRAFF. The DNA of the CDR3 is TGTGCCAGCAGTTTATCCGGGGGAGGAGTACGAGCTTTCTTT.

The CDR3 DNA follows: TGTGCCAGCAGTTTAATGCCGGGACAGTACTACGAGCAGTACTTC. This sequence encodes CASSLMPGQYYEQYF. The J gene is TRBJ2-7, the V gene TRBV28; 7 nucleotides align to TRBD1. Germline assignment: CDR1 MDHEN and CDR2 SYDVKM. After removal of 2 bases from V and 3 bases from J, the junction contained 7 bases not matched to a gene. This CDR3 spans 15 amino acids.

The rearrangement links TRBV11-2 to TRBJ2-3; TRBD2 aligns across 10 bases. Germline loops: CDR1 SGHAT, CDR2 FQNNGV. There are 15 residues in the CDR3. The trim removed 4 bases at V and 6 bases at J, leaving 7 bases unmatched. The chain's CDR3 is CASSWSGRALDTQYF. As DNA, the CDR3 is TGTGCCAGCAGCTGGAGCGGGAGGGCGCTTGATACGCAGTATTTT.

J is TRBJ2-3 and V is TRBV2; 8 bases map to TRBD2. Trimming cost V 3 bases and J 7 bases; bases outside gene matches: 12. Germline V gene sequence: CDR1 SNHLY, CDR2 FYNNEI. This CDR3 is built from 16 residues. As DNA, the CDR3 is TGTGCCAGCAGTGAGAAAGCGGGAGCCGTAGTAAATACGCAGTATTTT. Its protein is CASSEKAGAVVNTQYF.

The CDR3 bases are TGCGCCAGCAGCTTCACAGGGCAATCCTACGAGCAGTACTTC. This sequence encodes CASSFTGQSYEQYF. The chain has TRBV5-1 and TRBJ2-7; possibly TRBD1 for D (6 bases). V was cut by 2 bases and J by 1 base, with 10 bases left in between. The length of the CDR3 is 14 residues. The germline V gene encodes CDR1 SGHRS and CDR2 YFSETQ.

The chain is built from TRBV5-8 and TRBJ1-2; 7 positions agree with TRBD1. V lost 0 bases, J lost 4 bases, and 9 bases stayed unmatched. CDR3 length: 16 residues. Germline CDR1 is SGHTS and CDR2 is YDEGEE. CDR3: CASSLVGTGARYGYTF. The CDR3 DNA reads as TGTGCCAGCAGCTTGGTCGGAACAGGGGCCCGCTATGGCTACACCTTC.

The chain carries TRBV7-2 and TRBJ2-7, with D possibly TRBD2 on 6 matching bases. V gave up 1 base and J gave up 4 bases, with 17 bases separating them. The germline V gene has CDR1 SGHTA and CDR2 FQGNSA. The CDR3 sequence is 16 residues long. The CDR3 sequence: CASSLGRAGNIYEQYF. In nucleotides, the CDR3 is TGTGCCAGCAGCTTAGGCAGGGCGGGGAATATTTACGAGCAGTACTTC.

V is TRBV6-1 and J is TRBJ2-7, with D possibly matching TRBD2 (5 bases). The germline V gene encodes CDR1 MNHNS and CDR2 SASEGT. V lost 2 bases to trimming and J lost 6 bases, with 11 bases between them. The CDR3 has 13 residues. The CDR3 sequence: CASSEWGAFEQYF. The DNA for the CDR3 is TGTGCCAGCAGTGAATGGGGAGCGTTCGAGCAGTACTTC.

The rearrangement uses TRBV4-1 and TRBJ2-2, with 10 bases lining up with TRBD2. CDR3 length: 16 amino acids. Germline lookup yields CDR1 MGHRA and CDR2 YSYEKL. V trimming: 2 bases; J trimming: 6 bases; junction bases outside the gene matches: 6. CDR3 loop: CASSQKGLAGAGELFF. The CDR3 DNA sequence: TGCGCCAGCAGCCAAAAGGGGCTAGCGGGAGCCGGGGAGCTGTTTTTT.

This clone was found once. The rearrangement uses TRBV7-8 and TRBJ2-1, with 9 bases that match TRBD2. Per germline, CDR1 SGHVS and CDR2 FQNEAQ. J was trimmed by 0 bases and V by 1 base; bases with no gene match: 4. The CDR3 runs 17 residues. CDR3 in amino acids: CASSLGLAVFSYNEQFF. The CDR3 DNA is TGTGCCAGCAGCTTAGGACTAGCGGTTTTCTCCTACAATGAGCAGTTCTTC.

This clone has just one count. The chain combines TRBV19 with TRBJ2-7, with TRBD1 identical over 8 bases. CDR1 LNHDA and CDR2 SQIVND come from the germline V gene (reference sequence). V lost 9 bases and J lost 7; bases outside the gene matches: 8. The CDR3 extends over 12 amino acids. The CDR3 nucleotides read TGTGCCAGCTTCGGGACAGGCGGAGAGCAGTACTTC. Its translation is CASFGTGGEQYF.

This clone was found once. The chain uses TRBV2 and TRBJ2-7; 7 bases agree with TRBD1. CDR3 length: 13 residues. Germline values: CDR1 SNHLY, CDR2 FYNNEI. V lost 6 bases, J lost 6 bases, and 8 bases stayed unmatched. This CDR3 is CASRPDRAGEQYF. The CDR3 nucleotides are TGTGCCAGCAGGCCAGACAGGGCGGGCGAGCAGTACTTC.

A few counts support this clone. V is TRBV29-1 and J is TRBJ2-7; D is unresolved. The CDR3 covers 14 residues. Germline CDR1 SQVTM, CDR2 ANQGSEA. The V end was cut by 2 bases, the J end by 6 bases, with 17 bases between. The CDR3 here is CSVESRPSPGEQYF. CDR3 in DNA: TGCAGCGTTGAATCCCGCCCTTCTCCGGGCGAGCAGTACTTC.